These 22 T cell receptor beta chains originate from one sample sequenced in a study of PD-1 blockade in mismatch repair-deficient tumors. The method was immunoSEQ multiplex PCR; TCRdb's version includes in-frame clones alone and lacks a portion of them. Of about 79,000 clones listed, 70% to 90% are singletons. Sequenced material: peripheral blood, taken 44 weeks after starting pembrolizumab. These receptors all stem from an adult with mismatch repair-deficient cancer.

V and J are TRBV29-1 and TRBJ2-5, with TRBD2 identical over 14 bases. CDR1 and CDR2 from the germline V gene are SQVTM and ANQGSEA. The CDR3 is 22 residues long. With V trimmed by 1 base and J by 4 bases, 23 bases remained unmatched. The DNA for the CDR3 is TGCAGCGTTGAAGGGCTGCCCCCCGGGACTAGCGGGAGTTTCGTGGTGGGAGAGACCCAGTACTTC. Translating it yields CSVEGLPPGTSGSFVVGETQYF.

The rearrangement links TRBV6-4 to TRBJ2-1, with 12 bases lining up with TRBD2. Germline CDR1 MRHNA, CDR2 SNTAGT. J lost 9 bases, V lost 8 bases, and 5 bases had no gene match. The CDR3 extends over 13 amino acids. The CDR3 DNA reads TGTGCCAGCCCACCTAGCGGGAGGGGTGAGCAGTTCTTC. Its translation is CASPPSGRGEQFF.

The chain joins TRBV29-1 to TRBJ2-4, with D possibly TRBD1 on 5 matching bases. There are 13 residues in the CDR3. The germline V gene has CDR1 SQVTM and CDR2 ANQGSEA. V gave up 4 bases and J gave up 8 bases, with 15 bases separating them. The CDR3 protein is CSVGGQGKDIQYF. In nucleotides, the CDR3 is TGCAGCGTTGGCGGCCAGGGAAAGGACATTCAGTACTTC.

CDR3 nucleotides: TGTGCCTGGCTAAGGGGCGGCGAGCAGTACTTC. It yields the protein CAWLRGGEQYF. This sequence joins TRBV30 and TRBJ2-7; possible D gene TRBD1, 5 bases. V was shortened by 5 bases and J by 6 bases, with 11 bases between the two germline ends. Germline CDR1 GTSNPN, CDR2 SVGIG (reference sequence). CDR3 length equals 11 residues.

This chain uses TRBV7-6 with TRBJ2-5; TRBD2 agrees at 12 bases. The germline CDR1 and CDR2 sequences are SGHVS and FNYEAQ. This CDR3 contains 15 residues. The ends lost 5 bases at V and 5 bases at J; junction bases unmatched: 6. The chain's CDR3 is CASSIRLAGVETQYF. CDR3 in DNA: TGTGCCAGCAGCATCAGACTAGCGGGAGTGGAGACCCAGTACTTC.

This sequence joins TRBV9 and TRBJ2-5; maybe TRBD1 (6 bases). Germline V lookup: CDR1 SGDLS, CDR2 YYNGEE. This CDR3 spans 14 amino acids. Trimming took 0 bases from V and 4 from J, leaving 10 bases between them. DNA of the CDR3: TGTGCCAGCAGCGTAGGCACAGGGAGAGAGACCCAGTACTTC. As protein: CASSVGTGRETQYF.

This clone was seen ten or more times. For the CDR3, the DNA is TGTGCCAGCAGTGAACTAGCGGGAGGGTACAATGAGCAGTTCTTC. Protein sequence: CASSELAGGYNEQFF. The rearrangement joins TRBV6-1 to TRBJ2-1, with 12 bases fitting TRBD2. The length of the CDR3 is 15 residues. In germline, CDR1 is MNHNS, CDR2 SASEGT. With V trimmed by 2 bases and J by 4 bases, 0 bases remained unmatched.

The chain is built from TRBV27 and TRBJ2-1; no clear D. The CDR3 has 11 residues. The germline gives CDR1 MNHEY, CDR2 SMNVEV (reference sequence). V lost 5 bases to trimming and J lost 6 bases, with 5 bases between them. This chain's CDR3 is CASSQGNEQFF. CDR3 DNA sequence: TGTGCCAGCAGTCAAGGCAATGAGCAGTTCTTC.

This clone was detected a few times. The chain couples TRBV30 to TRBJ1-5; unclear D gene. The V gene's germline CDR1 is GTSNPN and CDR2 SVGIG (reference sequence). The CDR3 consists of 15 residues. Trimming shortened V by 2 bases and J by 6 bases, and 17 bases separated the two germline ends. CDR3 sequence: CAWSLDSLEGQPQHF. CDR3 bases: TGTGCCTGGAGTCTGGACTCCCTGGAAGGTCAGCCCCAGCATTTT.

The rearrangement joins TRBV6-1 to TRBJ2-1, with D maybe TRBD2 (5 bases). V was shortened by 4 bases and J by 7 bases, with 5 bases between the two germline ends. The CDR3 is 11 residues long. The germline V gene encodes CDR1 MNHNS and CDR2 SASEGT. The CDR3 coding sequence is TGTGCCAGCAGTGGAGGGAATGAGCAGTTCTTC. The encoded protein is CASSGGNEQFF.

The rearrangement joins TRBV18 to TRBJ1-1; possibly TRBD1 for D (5 bases). Germline V CDR1 and CDR2: KGHSH, LQKENI. V was cut by 4 bases and J by 2 bases, with 11 bases left in between. The CDR3 runs to 14 residues. The CDR3 nucleotides read TGTGCCAGCTCACTCGGCGGACAAAACACTGAAGCTTTCTTT. Its translation: CASSLGGQNTEAFF. Variable domain in full (rest from reference TRBV18 and TRBJ1-1): NAGVMQNPRHLVRRRGQEARLRCSPMKGHSHVYWYRQLPEEGLKFMVYLQKENIIDESGMPKERFSAEFPKEGPSILRIQQVVRGDSAAYFCASSLGGQNTEAFFGQGTRLTVV.

The V and J genes are TRBV10-3 and TRBJ2-5; D possibly corresponds to TRBD1 (5 bases). The CDR3 runs to 15 residues. Trimming cost V 0 bases and J 2 bases, with 10 bases left between them. The germline gives CDR1 ENHRY, CDR2 SYGVKD. Written as DNA, the CDR3 is TGTGCCATCAGTGAGTCGAGAGACAGTCAAGAGACCCAGTACTTC. Its translation is CAISESRDSQETQYF.

Regarding this clone: Other DNA sequences in the same sample also yield this CDR3. V and J are TRBV5-1 and TRBJ1-2, with 7 bases aligning to TRBD1. CDR1 and CDR2 (germline): SGHRS, YFSETQ. Trimming cost V 3 bases and J 2 bases; bases outside gene matches: 1. The CDR3 sequence is 13 residues long. The CDR3 loop reads CASSWDRNYGYTF. The CDR3 DNA sequence: TGCGCCAGCAGCTGGGACAGAAACTATGGCTACACCTTC.

Only one count was recorded for this clone. This sequence joins TRBV5-6 and TRBJ2-7; D unresolved. V was trimmed by 1 base and J by 5 bases, leaving 13 bases between them. The CDR3 is 14 amino acids. Germline V lookup: CDR1 SGHDT, CDR2 YYEEEE. Here the CDR3 reads CASSLFSFVDEQYF. CDR3 sequence (DNA): TGTGCCAGCAGCTTGTTTAGTTTTGTCGACGAGCAGTACTTC.

The chain has TRBV2 and TRBJ2-7; 8 nucleotides match TRBD2. This CDR3 spans 14 amino acids. J gave up 6 bases and V 6 bases, and 10 bases lay outside the gene matches. The germline CDR1 and CDR2 sequences are SNHLY and FYNNEI. As DNA, the CDR3 is TGTGCCAGCAGAGCAATTGGACTAGCACTCGAGCAGTACTTC. Translating it yields CASRAIGLALEQYF.

The chain links TRBV6-6 to TRBJ1-5, with 7 bases fitting TRBD1. This CDR3 is built from 14 residues. After removal of 0 bases from V and 15 bases from J, the junction contained 11 bases not matched to a gene. CDR1 is MNHNY and CDR2 is SVGAGI in the germline V gene (reference sequence). The CDR3 here is CASSYSDRVSNRHF. The CDR3 DNA sequence: TGTGCCAGCAGTTACTCCGACAGGGTCTCAAATCGGCATTTT.

The chain has TRBV6-6 and TRBJ1-1; D unclear. This CDR3 has 13 residues. V was trimmed by 1 base and J by 2 bases, leaving 5 bases between them. CDR1 and CDR2 from the germline V gene are MNHNY and SVGAGI (reference sequence). The CDR3 sequence is CASSYLGNTEAFF. In DNA, the CDR3 is TGTGCCAGCAGTTACTTGGGAAACACTGAAGCTTTCTTT.

This clone occurred a few times. The chain links TRBV27 to TRBJ1-5; D is perhaps TRBD1 (6 bases). CDR3 length equals 15 residues. V was clipped by 5 bases and J by 2 bases, with 13 bases between them. Germline CDR1 and CDR2: MNHEY and SMNVEV (reference sequence). CDR3 bases: TGTGCCAGCAGTCTTGCGGGGGCCGGCAATCAGCCCCAGCATTTT. Protein sequence: CASSLAGAGNQPQHF.

The rearrangement links TRBV7-3 to TRBJ1-2; D possibly corresponds to TRBD1 (5 bases). V gave up 2 bases and J gave up 4 bases, with 11 bases separating them. The CDR3 covers 14 residues. Germline assignment: CDR1 SGHTA and CDR2 FQGTGA. The CDR3 DNA reads as TGTGCCAGCAGCTTATTGGGGGTAGCCTATGGCTACACCTTC. Encoded protein: CASSLLGVAYGYTF.

The chain carries TRBV29-1 and TRBJ1-5; TRBD1 matches 8 bases. CDR1 and CDR2 (germline): SQVTM, ANQGSEA. The V segment lost 6 bases and the J segment 4 bases; nucleotides outside the gene matches: 5. The CDR3 spans 13 residues. CDR3 sequence reads: CSVADRGNQPQHF. The CDR3 DNA reads TGCAGCGTCGCCGACAGGGGAAATCAGCCCCAGCATTTT.

The rearrangement uses TRBV6-6 and TRBJ2-7; D is uncertain. The CDR3 length is 15 residues. Germline CDR1 and CDR2: MNHNY and SVGAGI (reference sequence). V lost 3 bases, J lost 2 bases, and 14 bases lay in between. This chain's CDR3 is CASSYASLGTYEQYF. The CDR3 DNA follows: TGTGCCAGCAGTTATGCCTCACTTGGCACCTACGAGCAGTACTTC.

The chain employs TRBV7-9 and TRBJ2-7, with a tentative D call TRBD1 (6 bases). The CDR3 has 16 amino acids. Germline V gives CDR1 SEHNR, CDR2 FQNEAQ (reference sequence). Trimming cost V 3 bases and J 0 bases, with 15 bases left between them. CDR3 DNA: TGTGCCAGCAGCTTTTCACCGGGACATCCCTCCTACGAGCAGTACTTC. Translation: CASSFSPGHPSYEQYF.